This T cell receptor (beta chain) comes out of a study of blood T cells in healthy people across ages. General study points: TCR beta diversity per million T cells fell roughly linearly with age. Both naive CD4+ cell counts and diversity were greater in long-lived donors than in aged donors.

The CDR3 has 18 amino acids. After removal of 7 bases from V and 10 bases from J, the junction contained 22 bases not matched to a gene. Per the germline V gene, CDR1 is SQVTM and CDR2 is ANQGSEA. Regarding this clonotype: Its antigen is not identified.

The authors ran a second PCR of about 6 to 11 cycles using a sample-barcoded 5' primer and a J-beta primer mix. TCRdb independently ran MiXCR on the 5' RACE reads; one entry per CDR3 protein. The repertoire consists of hundreds of thousands of distinct CDR3 sequences, with around 45% occurring once and the leading ten covering roughly 19%. Aged about 6 to 100, donors were systemically healthy Caucasians from Russia. Each donor supplied approximately 10 milliliters of peripheral blood. The rearrangement uses TRBV29-1 and TRBJ2-1; 13 bases are shared with TRBD2. The TCR was taken from a man aged 60 to 75 in good health. Material for sequencing was blood. The CDR3 region is CSAKQRTSGGSRGTEQFF. CDR3 bases: TGCAGCGCCAAACAAAGGACTAGCGGGGGAAGCCGGGGGACGGAGCAGTTCTTC.